This T cell receptor (beta chain) stems from a study of blood T cell repertoires in COVID-19. Study information: Sites in the United States, Italy and Spain provided acute and convalescent COVID-19 samples. T cells, B-cell-depleted T cells, or PBMCs provided the cDNA or gDNA that served as material.

This clone was counted only a few times. Using immunoSEQ multiplex PCR, the repertoire was profiled, and TCRdb retains in-frame clones only, with some absent. The sample includes some 150,000 clones, approximately 80% of them seen just once. V lost 4 bases, J lost 2 bases, and 15 bases lay in between. The CDR3 has 15 residues. From germline, CDR1 is SGHAT and CDR2 FQNNGV. Researchers sorted participants into cohorts using their self-reported clinical history. Donors in Cohort 3 counted as recovered after two negative PCRs, clearance, or symptom resolution. Sequenced material: PBMCs or T cells enriched from blood (not recorded which). The chain employs TRBV11-2 and TRBJ2-7; D not certain. The source of this sequence is a man aged 50 to 60 who had recovered from COVID-19. The CDR3 coding sequence is TGTGCCAGCAGCTCACATGAGGCGGCCACCTACGAGCAGTACTTC. As protein: CASSSHEAATYEQYF.